This is a list of T cell receptor beta chains from one sample in a study of early T cells in non-severe SARS-CoV-2 infection. MiXCR was run by TCRdb on the 5' RACE reads, yielding one entry per CDR3 protein. The sample comprises fewer than 85,000 distinct CDR3 sequences, about 12% of which are singletons, and 1.3% rests with the top ten. Sequencing was carried out using whole blood. These receptors originate from an adult who was a healthcare worker with PCR-confirmed SARS-CoV-2 infection or an uninfected control (not recorded which). Each CDR3 is given with its conserved first and last residue. Some rows mark clone size as missing; the rest say once, few, many or name a class of expanded clone.

v_call: TRBV28
clone_size: few
j_call: TRBJ2-7
cdr3_aa: CASSTLRQGNEQYF

v_call: TRBV12-3/TRBV12-4
clone_size: .
j_call: TRBJ1-1
cdr3_aa: CASSPGQGGRSTEAFF

v_call: TRBV2
clone_size: many
j_call: TRBJ1-6
cdr3_aa: CASSWTDSSYNSPLHF

v_call: TRBV27
clone_size: many
j_call: TRBJ2-7
cdr3_aa: CASSLSSGDSTYEQYF

v_call: TRBV29-1
clone_size: few
j_call: TRBJ2-1
cdr3_aa: CSVDTSSYNEQFF

v_call: TRBV18
clone_size: few
j_call: TRBJ2-7
cdr3_aa: CASSPPYGTYEQYF

v_call: TRBV4-3
clone_size: once
j_call: TRBJ2-3
cdr3_aa: CASSQDRPPGADTQYF

v_call: TRBV5-6
clone_size: many
j_call: TRBJ1-5
cdr3_aa: CASSLGSGQPQHF

v_call: TRBV20-1
clone_size: many
j_call: TRBJ1-2
cdr3_aa: CSALRPLYGYTF

v_call: TRBV20-1
clone_size: many
j_call: TRBJ2-1
cdr3_aa: CSARDAGTHSYNEQFF

v_call: TRBV27
clone_size: few
j_call: TRBJ2-7
cdr3_aa: CASSLETGGRYEQYF

v_call: TRBV28
clone_size: few
j_call: TRBJ2-7
cdr3_aa: CASRPSGPGMNEQYF

v_call: TRBV6-1
clone_size: many
j_call: TRBJ2-3
cdr3_aa: CASSTRDRGSPDTQYF

v_call: TRBV20-1
clone_size: .
j_call: TRBJ2-1
cdr3_aa: CSARVRTYNEQFF

v_call: TRBV20-1
clone_size: many
j_call: TRBJ2-3
cdr3_aa: CSASGELSGGSRTDTQYF

v_call: TRBV4-3
clone_size: few
j_call: TRBJ2-7
cdr3_aa: CASSPGDRGVYEQYF

v_call: TRBV20-1
clone_size: many
j_call: TRBJ2-2
cdr3_aa: CSARVILNGGNTGELFF

v_call: TRBV28
clone_size: .
j_call: TRBJ1-2
cdr3_aa: CASREWGVEDYGYTF

v_call: TRBV13
clone_size: many
j_call: TRBJ1-1
cdr3_aa: CASSSGPLNTEAFF

v_call: TRBV11-2
clone_size: many
j_call: TRBJ2-3
cdr3_aa: CASSLRPGGADTQYF

v_call: TRBV12-3/TRBV12-4
clone_size: many
j_call: TRBJ1-6
cdr3_aa: CASSRATTLGSPLHF

v_call: TRBV29-1
clone_size: many
j_call: TRBJ2-7
cdr3_aa: CSVVRRGAAYEQYF

v_call: TRBV20-1
clone_size: many
j_call: TRBJ2-3
cdr3_aa: CSAQPTSRKGRDTQYF

v_call: TRBV4-1
clone_size: many
j_call: TRBJ2-7
cdr3_aa: CASSQDIPYEQYF

v_call: TRBV7-2
clone_size: many
j_call: TRBJ2-1
cdr3_aa: CASSHYRGARGHEQFF

v_call: TRBV6-1
clone_size: many
j_call: TRBJ1-2
cdr3_aa: CASSQGYRGSNYGYTF

v_call: TRBV11-2
clone_size: many
j_call: TRBJ2-7
cdr3_aa: CASSLGRGRSGEQYF

v_call: TRBV28
clone_size: .
j_call: TRBJ1-6
cdr3_aa: CASTRARGESPLHF

v_call: TRBV11-2
clone_size: many
j_call: TRBJ1-1
cdr3_aa: CASSFRTALNTEAFF

v_call: TRBV20-1
clone_size: .
j_call: TRBJ1-6
cdr3_aa: CSARPSGQYNSPLHF

v_call: TRBV27
clone_size: many
j_call: TRBJ2-7
cdr3_aa: CASSDPGAWRRGGSYEQYF

v_call: TRBV25-1
clone_size: many
j_call: TRBJ2-5
cdr3_aa: CASTGGTWETQYF

v_call: TRBV3-1
clone_size: .
j_call: TRBJ1-6
cdr3_aa: CASSQDPGDGSPLHF

v_call: TRBV27
clone_size: .
j_call: TRBJ1-1
cdr3_aa: CASSYGLQNTEAFF

v_call: TRBV12-3/TRBV12-4
clone_size: .
j_call: TRBJ1-2
cdr3_aa: CAILRQVQQAYYGYTF

v_call: TRBV29-1
clone_size: .
j_call: TRBJ2-2
cdr3_aa: CSVELSNTGELFF

v_call: TRBV6-5
clone_size: few
j_call: TRBJ1-2
cdr3_aa: CASSSPDGRGYTF

v_call: TRBV6-4
clone_size: many
j_call: TRBJ1-6
cdr3_aa: CASSEGPNSPLHF

v_call: TRBV27
clone_size: many
j_call: TRBJ2-2
cdr3_aa: CASTLRSRRTPGELFF

v_call: TRBV3-1
clone_size: few
j_call: TRBJ2-1
cdr3_aa: CASSQAPFGQFF

v_call: TRBV7-2
clone_size: few
j_call: TRBJ1-5
cdr3_aa: CASSPDTNQPQHF

v_call: TRBV7-9
clone_size: many
j_call: TRBJ2-7
cdr3_aa: CASSPPSYEQYF

v_call: TRBV6-5
clone_size: many
j_call: TRBJ2-6
cdr3_aa: CASARRNGANVLTF

v_call: TRBV7-2
clone_size: few
j_call: TRBJ2-7
cdr3_aa: CASSLEGINGPYEQYF

v_call: TRBV15
clone_size: .
j_call: TRBJ1-1
cdr3_aa: CATSRVRIRTEAFF

v_call: TRBV27
clone_size: few
j_call: TRBJ2-7
cdr3_aa: CASSFSKGLAKVCEQYF

v_call: TRBV5-6
clone_size: many
j_call: TRBJ2-7
cdr3_aa: CASNTPGKPLREQYF

v_call: TRBV7-9
clone_size: many
j_call: TRBJ2-7
cdr3_aa: CASSTSGYREQYF

v_call: TRBV15
clone_size: many
j_call: TRBJ1-2
cdr3_aa: CATSREEFPDYGYTF

v_call: TRBV10-3
clone_size: many
j_call: TRBJ2-1
cdr3_aa: CAISGQDEQFF

v_call: TRBV7-8
clone_size: many
j_call: TRBJ2-7
cdr3_aa: CASSARLNSYEQYF

v_call: TRBV7-2
clone_size: few
j_call: TRBJ1-4
cdr3_aa: CASSPPGNEKLFF

v_call: TRBV28
clone_size: many
j_call: TRBJ2-5
cdr3_aa: CASSLSAKILTEETQYF